This T cell receptor beta chain emerged from a study of blood T cell repertoires in COVID-19. Study summary: Sites in the United States, Italy and Spain provided acute and convalescent COVID-19 samples. The cDNA or gDNA used as material had been derived from T cells, B-cell-depleted T cells, or PBMCs.

The CDR3 totals 15 residues. Germline assignment: CDR1 MDHEN and CDR2 SYDVKM. V was cut by 2 bases and J by 0 bases, with 10 bases left in between. TCRdb keeps only in-frame clones here, not all; method: immunoSEQ multiplex PCR. The repertoire holds about 76,000 clones, with 90% as singletons. The clonotype was recovered from a human donor in a cohort sampled during active COVID-19. The J gene is TRBJ1-1, the V gene TRBV28; D is uncertain. Sequenced: peripheral blood. The DNA of the CDR3 is TGTGCCAGCAGTTTAATTTCGGGGATGAACACTGAAGCTTTCTTT. Translation gives CASSLISGMNTEAFF.